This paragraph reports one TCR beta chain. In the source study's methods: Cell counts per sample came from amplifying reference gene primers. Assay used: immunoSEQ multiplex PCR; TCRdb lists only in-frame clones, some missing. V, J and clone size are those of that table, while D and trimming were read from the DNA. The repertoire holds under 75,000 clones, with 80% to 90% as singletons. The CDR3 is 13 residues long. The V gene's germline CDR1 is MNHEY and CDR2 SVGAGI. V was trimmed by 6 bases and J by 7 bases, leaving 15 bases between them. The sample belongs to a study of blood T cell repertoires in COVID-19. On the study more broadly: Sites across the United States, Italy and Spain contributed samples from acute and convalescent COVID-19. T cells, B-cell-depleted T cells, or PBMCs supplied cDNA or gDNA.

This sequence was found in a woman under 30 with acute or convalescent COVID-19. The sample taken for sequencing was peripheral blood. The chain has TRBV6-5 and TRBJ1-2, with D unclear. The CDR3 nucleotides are TGTGCCAGCAGATTAGGAGGGAATCGTGGCTACACCTTC. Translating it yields CASRLGGNRGYTF.